One sample yielded the 23 T cell receptor beta chains listed below, sequenced in a study of identical twins listed by TCRdb under 2016. Libraries were made using 5' RACE. Instrument used: Illumina HiSeq 2000. TCRdb applied fastp at Q25 and MiXCR to the public reads, then kept only in-frame beta chains. Every entry covers one CDR3 protein and lists the most common genes and DNA from its rows. The sample contains 350,000 to 450,000 distinct CDR3 sequences, approximately 17% of them found a single time. The ten largest clones capture around 12% of the sample. Source material: naive T cells sorted from blood. In light of the paper, this sample's cell subset or site label describes: cells isolated with a human naive T-cell isolation kit. All receptors derive from a man aged 50 to 60 in good health.

This clonotype occurred many times. The V and J genes are TRBV11-2 and TRBJ2-1; D remains ambiguous. V shed 1 base and J shed 5 bases, with 12 bases lying between them. Germline V gene sequence: CDR1 SGHAT, CDR2 FQNNGV. The CDR3 loop spans 15 amino acids. In DNA, the CDR3 is TGTGCCAGCAGCTTAGCGACGGCGAATGACAATGAGCAGTTCTTC. Amino acids: CASSLATANDNEQFF.

V and J are TRBV14 and TRBJ2-5, with 12 bases identical to TRBD2. Germline loops: CDR1 SGHDN, CDR2 FVKESK. The ends lost 4 bases at V and 2 bases at J; junction bases unmatched: 8. This CDR3 is built from 17 residues. The CDR3 nucleotides read TGTGCCAGCAGCCGACTAGCGGGGGTAGCCTTTCAAGAGACCCAGTACTTC. Its protein is CASSRLAGVAFQETQYF.

This clonotype has more than one count but fewer than ten. The V call is TRBV6-2 or TRBV6-3, the J call TRBJ1-2; D unresolved. CDR3 length equals 16 residues. Trimming left V 5 bases short and J 4 bases short, with 20 bases between. The germline gives CDR1 MNHEY, CDR2 SVGEGT. This CDR3 reads CASSRLTVGAGYGYTF. DNA of the CDR3: TGTGCCAGCAGTAGACTTACCGTGGGCGCCGGCTATGGCTACACCTTC.

The table lists this clonotype with a few counts. V usage is TRBV10-3 and J usage is TRBJ1-6; tentative D call: TRBD1 (6 bases). The CDR3 extends over 17 amino acids. Trimming left V 2 bases short and J 8 bases short, with 19 bases between. Looked up from germline, CDR1 is ENHRY and CDR2 is SYGVKD. The CDR3 loop reads CAISEARGGRSHSPLHF. CDR3 in DNA: TGTGCCATCAGTGAGGCCCGGGGGGGGCGAAGCCATTCACCCCTCCACTTT.

The chain is built from TRBV5-1 and TRBJ2-7; 9 positions match TRBD1. The germline gives CDR1 SGHRS, CDR2 YFSETQ. The J segment lost 5 bases and the V segment lost 0 bases, leaving 12 bases of the junction unmatched. The CDR3 sequence is 17 residues long. This CDR3 is CASSLALPRTGADEQYF. CDR3 nucleotide sequence: TGCGCCAGCAGCTTGGCCCTCCCGAGGACAGGGGCCGACGAGCAGTACTTC.

V is TRBV4-2 and J is TRBJ2-1; TRBD2 aligns across 12 bases. Germline loops: CDR1 LGHNA, CDR2 YNFKEQ. Losses at the gene ends were 1 base for V and 0 bases for J; bases not matched to a gene: 13. The CDR3 runs 21 residues. The CDR3 region is CASSQALLAGGPYFSYNEQFF. In nucleotides, the CDR3 is TGTGCCAGCAGCCAAGCCCTACTAGCGGGGGGTCCTTACTTCTCCTACAATGAGCAGTTCTTC.

This clonotype was counted only a few times. The chain joins TRBV11-3 to TRBJ1-1, with 7 positions matching TRBD1. Germline trimming cut 1 base from V and 2 bases from J; bases unmatched to any gene: 10. CDR1 and CDR2 (germline): SGHNT, YENEEA. CDR3 length: 17 amino acids. The CDR3 region has the DNA TGTGCCAGCAGCTTAGGCCCGGGACAGACTGCAAACACTGAAGCTTTCTTT. Translation gives CASSLGPGQTANTEAFF.

A remark on this clonotype: A read error may produce the germline difference seen at one junction end. CDR3 sequence reads: CAISESASRAAYNKQFF. In DNA, the CDR3 is TGTGCCATCAGTGAGTCGGCTTCGCGGGCGGCCTACAATAAGCAGTTCTTC. The chain uses TRBV10-3 and TRBJ2-1, with D perhaps matching TRBD2 (5 bases). This CDR3 has 17 amino acids. From germline, CDR1 is ENHRY and CDR2 SYGVKD.

CDR3 nucleotide sequence: TGTGCCAGCAGTGTGGGGAACAGGCCTGAAGCTTTCTTT. It is translated as CASSVGNRPEAFF. The chain carries TRBV6-1 and TRBJ1-1; the D gene is possibly TRBD1 (5 bases). V was pared by 4 bases and J by 6 bases, with 12 bases between. This CDR3 has 13 residues. CDR1 is MNHNS, CDR2 SASEGT, per germline.

The chain carries TRBV27 and TRBJ1-2; D unclear. Per the germline V gene, CDR1 is MNHEY and CDR2 is SMNVEV (reference sequence). The CDR3 is 13 amino acids. Trimming stripped 5 bases from V and 5 bases from J, with 12 bases between. CDR3 nucleotides: TGTGCCAGCAGTAGACGTCCAGAGTATGGCTACACCTTC. Translating it yields CASSRRPEYGYTF.

The chain recombines TRBV24-1 with TRBJ2-1; TRBD2 matches at 11 bases. The CDR3 is 16 residues long. Trimming at V came to 0 bases and at J to 8 bases, leaving 5 bases not matched to a gene. The germline gives CDR1 KGHDR, CDR2 SFDVKD. CDR3: CATSDLSLAGVDEQFF. Here the CDR3 DNA reads TGTGCCACCAGTGATTTGTCACTAGCGGGAGTTGATGAGCAGTTCTTC.

The chain carries TRBV20-1 and TRBJ2-1; 11 bases line up with TRBD2. Germline CDR1 DFQATT, CDR2 SNEGSKA (reference sequence). V shed 6 bases and J 4 bases; nucleotides not matched to a gene: 11. The CDR3 covers 16 residues. CDR3: CSALPTSGDLYNEQFF. The CDR3 bases are TGCAGTGCCCTACCGACTAGCGGGGATTTATACAATGAGCAGTTCTTC.

The chain employs TRBV10-3 and TRBJ2-1; 13 nucleotides line up with TRBD2. CDR1 ENHRY and CDR2 SYGVKD come from the germline V gene. With V trimmed by 6 bases and J by 7 bases, 3 bases remained unmatched. The CDR3 length is 14 residues. CDR3 nucleotide sequence: TGTGCCATCAGAACTAGCGGGGGGGGGAATGAGCAGTTCTTC. Its translation: CAIRTSGGGNEQFF.

This clonotype has more than one count but fewer than ten. V is TRBV10-3 and J is TRBJ2-7, with D uncertain. The CDR3 is 15 amino acids. Germline CDR1 and CDR2: ENHRY and SYGVKD. With 2 bases removed from V and 4 bases from J, the gap between germline ends came to 15 bases. CDR3 nucleotide sequence: TGTGCCATCAGTGAGACCCAAGAAATAACTTACGAGCAGTACTTC. It yields the protein CAISETQEITYEQYF.

V is TRBV20-1 and J is TRBJ1-6; 7 bases align to TRBD1. V was pared by 2 bases and J by 0 bases, with 4 bases of the junction left unmatched. Germline CDR1 and CDR2: DFQATT and SNEGSKA (reference sequence). The CDR3 length is 16 residues. CDR3 sequence (DNA): TGCAGTGCTAGATTGGACAGGAGCTCCTATAATTCACCCCTCCACTTT. Its translation is CSARLDRSSYNSPLHF.

The chain combines TRBV5-6 with TRBJ1-1, with unresolved D. V dropped 3 bases and J dropped 2 bases, with 17 bases sitting between them. This CDR3 has 16 residues. Germline CDR1 SGHDT, CDR2 YYEEEE. CDR3 residues: CASSSIPWTANTEAFF. CDR3 bases: TGTGCCAGCAGCTCCATTCCTTGGACGGCAAACACTGAAGCTTTCTTT.

This clonotype was detected only a few times. This rearrangement joins TRBV6-1 to TRBJ1-2; D gene uncertain. The V gene lost 6 bases and the J gene lost 6 bases, with 14 bases spanning the gap. Germline V lookup: CDR1 MNHNS, CDR2 SASEGT. The CDR3 extends over 13 amino acids. The CDR3 spells CASSPGRLDGYTF. DNA for the CDR3: TGTGCCAGCAGCCCCGGGAGGCTGGATGGCTACACCTTC.

The chain combines TRBV12-3 or TRBV12-4 with TRBJ1-1, with D perhaps TRBD1 (5 bases). This CDR3 is built from 16 residues. Trimming took 6 bases from V and 1 from J, leaving 18 bases between them. The CDR3 loop reads CASRTRPTGANTEAFF. The CDR3 DNA reads as TGTGCCAGCAGGACAAGACCCACTGGGGCGAACACTGAAGCTTTCTTT.

This chain links TRBV9 with TRBJ2-3, with D unclear. The V gene's germline CDR1 is SGDLS and CDR2 YYNGEE. The CDR3 is 15 residues long. V was pared by 0 bases and J by 4 bases, with 12 bases between. CDR3 bases: TGTGCCAGCAGCGTAGCTGTGGTGGGTTCAGATACGCAGTATTTT. Translation: CASSVAVVGSDTQYF.

About this clonotype: Mismatch with germline at one junction end may stem from a read error. This sequence joins TRBV7-8 and TRBJ2-7; possible D gene TRBD2, 5 bases. The CDR3 totals 15 residues. In germline, CDR1 is SGHVS, CDR2 FQNEAQ. The CDR3 protein is CASSLREGRSYEQSF. The CDR3 nucleotides read TGTGCCAGCAGCTTACGTGAGGGTAGGTCCTACGAGCAGTCCTTC.

The chain employs TRBV20-1 and TRBJ2-3; D ambiguous. V lost 6 bases, J lost 0 bases, and 13 bases lay in between. Per germline, CDR1 DFQATT and CDR2 SNEGSKA (reference sequence). The CDR3 has 14 amino acids. The CDR3 nucleotides are TGCAGTGCCCCCAGCGTGGCTAGCACAGATACGCAGTATTTT. Translating it yields CSAPSVASTDTQYF.

The genes are TRBV10-3 and TRBJ1-3; D call uncertain. The CDR3 sequence is 13 residues long. CDR1 is ENHRY and CDR2 is SYGVKD in the germline V gene. Trimming took 6 bases from V and 0 from J, leaving 6 bases between them. The CDR3 sequence: CAISQPSGNTIYF. The CDR3 DNA reads as TGTGCCATCAGCCAGCCCTCTGGAAACACCATATATTTT.

CDR3 DNA sequence: TGCGCCAGCAGCACAGAATCCCGAGGACAGGGAGAGACCCAGTACTTC. Its protein is CASSTESRGQGETQYF. This sequence joins TRBV4-3 and TRBJ2-5, with 8 nucleotides matching TRBD1. This CDR3 region has 16 residues. The V gene end was trimmed by 5 bases and the J gene end by 4 bases; junction bases not matched to a gene: 12. From germline, CDR1 is LGHNA and CDR2 YSLEER.